This TCR beta chain was retrieved from a study of blood T cell repertoires in COVID-19. Study as a whole: Donors in the United States, Italy and Spain gave samples during acute or convalescent COVID-19. T cells, B-cell-depleted T cells, or PBMCs supplied cDNA or gDNA.

How the authors handled the data: Reference gene primer amplification gave nucleated cell count estimates. The data were produced by immunoSEQ multiplex PCR, yet TCRdb's version contains in-frame clones alone and is incomplete. V and J calls plus clone size are reproduced from that table; the DNA served to infer D and trimming. The table records about 280,000 clones, approximately 86% of them present only once. This CDR3 has 16 residues. Germline CDR1 reads SGHVS; CDR2 reads FQNEAQ. The ends lost 3 bases at V and 4 bases at J; junction bases unmatched: 7. This chain links TRBV7-8 with TRBJ2-3; TRBD2 matches 10 bases. This sequence was found in a man between 35 and 55 years old with active or convalescent COVID-19. The sample consisted of peripheral blood. Here the CDR3 reads CASSLSSGRLADTQYF. As DNA, the CDR3 is TGTGCCAGCAGCTTGAGTAGCGGGAGGTTGGCAGATACGCAGTATTTT. Full variable domain (outside the CDR3, taken from reference TRBV7-8 and TRBJ2-3): GAGVSQSPRYKVAKRGQDVALRCDPISGHVSLFWYQQALGQGPEFLTYFQNEAQLDKSGLPSDRFFAERPEGSVSTLKIQRTQQEDSAVYLCASSLSSGRLADTQYFGPGTRLTVL.